One sample yielded the 23 T cell receptor beta chains listed below, sequenced in a study of blood T cell repertoires in COVID-19. The repertoire was sequenced with immunoSEQ multiplex PCR; TCRdb's copy has only in-frame clones and lacks some. This sample has some 250,000 clones; approximately 85% occur once, and the top ten carry less than 2.5%. Sequencing was carried out using PBMCs or T cells enriched from blood (not recorded which). These receptors originate from a woman aged 50 to 60 who had recovered from COVID-19.

This rearrangement joins TRBV28 to TRBJ1-5, with 8 bases that match TRBD1. This CDR3 is 15 amino acids long. Germline lookup yields CDR1 MDHEN and CDR2 SYDVKM. V was pared by 5 bases and J by 7 bases, with 10 bases of the junction left unmatched. CDR3: CASSPNGQGDQPQHF. The CDR3 nucleotides are TGTGCCAGCAGTCCAAATGGACAGGGTGACCAGCCCCAGCATTTT. Complete variable domain (other parts from reference TRBV28 and TRBJ1-5): DVKVTQSSRYLVKRTGEKVFLECVQDMDHENMFWYRQDPGLGLRLIYFSYDVKMKEKGDIPEGYSVSREKKERFSLILESASTNQTSMYLCASSPNGQGDQPQHFGDGTRLSIL.

The chain employs TRBV28 and TRBJ1-3; TRBD1 agrees at 8 bases. CDR1 is MDHEN and CDR2 is SYDVKM in the germline V gene. Trimming took 4 bases from V and 3 from J; bases not matched to a gene: 8. The CDR3 loop spans 16 amino acids. The DNA for the CDR3 is TGTGCCAGCAGTTCCCCAGGACAGGGATATGGAAACACCATATATTTT. Amino acids: CASSSPGQGYGNTIYF.

The chain recombines TRBV27 with TRBJ2-5; maybe TRBD2 (6 bases). CDR1 is MNHEY, CDR2 SMNVEV, per germline (reference sequence). The length of the CDR3 is 13 residues. The V gene lost 5 bases and the J gene lost 5 bases, with 12 bases spanning the gap. The chain's CDR3 is CASSPTSLETQYF. In DNA, the CDR3 is TGTGCCAGCAGTCCGACTAGTTTGGAGACCCAGTACTTC.

The rearrangement links TRBV7-8 to TRBJ2-7; 8 bases map to TRBD1. The junction had 10 bases not matched to a gene; V was cut back by 5 bases and J by 4 bases. This CDR3 spans 15 amino acids. Germline V gives CDR1 SGHVS, CDR2 FQNEAQ. This CDR3 is CASSITGGRVYEQYF. The CDR3 DNA reads as TGTGCCAGCAGCATAACAGGGGGGAGAGTTTACGAGCAGTACTTC. Filled out from reference TRBV7-8 and TRBJ2-7, the complete variable domain reads GAGVSQSPRYKVAKRGQDVALRCDPISGHVSLFWYQQALGQGPEFLTYFQNEAQLDKSGLPSDRFFAERPEGSVSTLKIQRTQQEDSAVYLCASSITGGRVYEQYFGPGTRLTVT.

The CDR3: CAISSGSPLGEQYF. CDR3 nucleotide sequence: TGTGCCATATCTAGCGGGAGCCCCTTAGGCGAGCAGTACTTC. This rearrangement joins TRBV2 to TRBJ2-7; TRBD2 aligns across 10 bases. J was trimmed by 6 bases and V by 10 bases; bases with no gene match: 12. CDR3 length equals 14 residues. Germline CDR1 and CDR2: SNHLY and FYNNEI.

The rearrangement links TRBV18 to TRBJ1-4; 7 bases agree with TRBD1. After removal of 3 bases from V and 7 bases from J, the junction contained 5 bases not matched to a gene. Per the germline V gene, CDR1 is KGHSH and CDR2 is LQKENI. This CDR3 comprises 14 residues. For the CDR3, the DNA is TGTGCCAGCTCACCTCAGGGGGGTGGTGAAAAACTGTTTTTT. Residues: CASSPQGGGEKLFF. Looking up the rest from reference TRBV18 and TRBJ1-4 gives the full variable domain: NAGVMQNPRHLVRRRGQEARLRCSPMKGHSHVYWYRQLPEEGLKFMVYLQKENIIDESGMPKERFSAEFPKEGPSILRIQQVVRGDSAAYFCASSPQGGGEKLFFGSGTQLSVL.

About this clone: This sample also contains other DNA sequences that code for the same CDR3. The CDR3 reads CASSLASYNEQFF. CDR3 coding DNA: TGTGCCAGCAGTCTAGCGTCTTACAATGAGCAGTTCTTC. The chain recombines TRBV2 with TRBJ2-1; weak D call: TRBD2 (6 bases). This CDR3 is built from 13 residues. V was trimmed by 5 bases and J by 4 bases, leaving 9 bases between them. Germline V CDR1 and CDR2: SNHLY, FYNNEI.

This clone was counted a few times. The chain combines TRBV5-5 with TRBJ2-7, with D hard to call. The V gene's germline CDR1 is SGHKS and CDR2 YYEKEE (reference sequence). V was shortened by 0 bases and J by 4 bases, with 8 bases between the two germline ends. The CDR3 contains 13 residues. DNA of the CDR3: TGTGCCAGCAGCTTGGCTGACATTTACGAGCAGTACTTC. Protein: CASSLADIYEQYF.

V usage is TRBV7-2 and J usage is TRBJ1-5, with D perhaps TRBD1 (6 bases). The CDR3 is 15 residues long. CDR1 and CDR2 (germline): SGHTA, FQGNSA. V was cut by 4 bases and J by 6 bases, with 16 bases left in between. The CDR3 reads CASSSSGGHSQPQHF. The CDR3 DNA reads as TGTGCCAGCAGCTCAAGCGGGGGGCACAGTCAGCCCCAGCATTTT.

The V gene is TRBV3-1 (or the pseudogene TRBV3-2), the J gene TRBJ2-7; D perhaps matches TRBD1 (5 bases). Germline V gene lookup returns CDR1 LGHDT and CDR2 YNNKEL (reference sequence). The CDR3 covers 14 residues. V was trimmed by 3 bases and J by 3 bases, leaving 12 bases between them. CDR3 bases: TGTGCCAGCAGCCACAACAGGATGAACTACGAGCAGTACTTC. Its translation: CASSHNRMNYEQYF.

This clone appeared a few times. V and J are TRBV6-5 and TRBJ2-1, with D possibly TRBD2 on 6 matching bases. CDR3 length: 13 amino acids. The germline gives CDR1 MNHEY, CDR2 SVGAGI. Trimming took 2 bases from V and 6 from J, leaving 8 bases between them. CDR3 amino acids: CASSYGEANEQFF. CDR3 in DNA: TGTGCCAGCAGTTACGGGGAGGCCAATGAGCAGTTCTTC.

The chain links TRBV4-2 to TRBJ2-2; 11 bases agree with TRBD2. Germline V lookup: CDR1 LGHNA, CDR2 YNFKEQ. The CDR3 has 15 amino acids. V dropped 2 bases and J dropped 5; count of bases not matched to a gene: 1. The CDR3 nucleotides are TGTGCCAGCAGCCAACTAGCGGGAGGTACCGGGGAGCTGTTTTTT. It yields the protein CASSQLAGGTGELFF.

This clone was seen just once. The rearrangement uses TRBV12-5 and TRBJ2-6, with 12 bases matching TRBD1. Per the germline V gene, CDR1 is LGHNT and CDR2 is FRNRAP. CDR3 length: 18 residues. J was trimmed by 3 bases and V by 2 bases; bases with no gene match: 5. This CDR3 is CASGLRDRGLGGANVLTF. As DNA, the CDR3 is TGTGCTAGTGGTTTGAGGGACAGGGGGCTTGGTGGGGCCAACGTCCTGACTTTC. Full variable domain (rest looked up from reference TRBV12-5 and TRBJ2-6): DARVTQTPRHKVTEMGQEVTMRCQPILGHNTVFWYRQTMMQGLELLAYFRNRAPLDDSGMPKDRFSAEMPDATLATLKIQPSEPRDSAVYFCASGLRDRGLGGANVLTFGAGSRLTVL.

The chain is built from TRBV11-3 and TRBJ2-5; the D is unclear. CDR3 length: 12 amino acids. Germline loops: CDR1 SGHNT, CDR2 YENEEA. V dropped 2 bases and J dropped 5 bases, with 6 bases sitting between them. CDR3: CASSLNGETQYF. CDR3 DNA: TGTGCCAGCAGCTTAAACGGGGAGACCCAGTACTTC.

This chain connects TRBV7-9 to TRBJ2-1; 8 nucleotides align to TRBD2. Germline trimming cut 8 bases from V and 4 bases from J; bases unmatched to any gene: 10. Germline V CDR1 and CDR2: SEHNR, FQNEAQ (reference sequence). This CDR3 contains 15 residues. This CDR3 reads CASFNSGAKYNEQFF. CDR3 bases: TGTGCCAGCTTCAATAGCGGGGCTAAATACAATGAGCAGTTCTTC.

CDR3 residues: CASSPPRLAGATDTQYF. CDR3 nucleotides: TGTGCCAGCTCACCACCCAGACTAGCGGGGGCCACAGATACGCAGTATTTT. This chain connects TRBV18 to TRBJ2-3; 12 bases are shared with TRBD2. V was pared by 0 bases and J by 2 bases, with 3 bases of the junction left unmatched. This CDR3 comprises 17 residues. The germline V gene encodes CDR1 KGHSH and CDR2 LQKENI.

This clone was picked up one time. DNA of the CDR3: TGTGCCAGCAGCCCGGGACAGATAATCACTGAAGCTTTCTTT. Translation gives CASSPGQIITEAFF. The V and J genes are TRBV7-2 and TRBJ1-1; 7 positions match TRBD1. The length of the CDR3 is 14 residues. Germline V CDR1 and CDR2: SGHTA, FQGNSA. Trimming removed 5 bases from V and 4 bases from J; junction bases left unmatched: 7.

V and J are TRBV20-1 and TRBJ1-5; D unresolved. Germline values: CDR1 DFQATT, CDR2 SNEGSKA (reference sequence). The CDR3 extends over 15 amino acids. V lost 3 bases and J lost 4, with 16 bases in between. In DNA form, the CDR3 reads TGCAGTGCTAGTCCGGGGTTGAAGGGTAATCAGCCCCAGCATTTT. It specifies CSASPGLKGNQPQHF.

The DNA of the CDR3 is TGTGCCAGCAGCCAATTCTCGGGACAGGGTCCGACCGATCCGAACACTGAAGCTTTCTTT. The encoded protein is CASSQFSGQGPTDPNTEAFF. The V gene is TRBV14, the J gene TRBJ1-1; 9 bases line up with TRBD1. V gave up 2 bases and J gave up 1 base; unmatched junction bases: 17. This CDR3 is 20 amino acids long. Germline CDR1 and CDR2: SGHDN and FVKESK.

J is TRBJ2-1 and V is TRBV3-1 (or the pseudogene TRBV3-2), with 12 nucleotides matching TRBD2. With 4 bases clipped from V and 7 bases from J, the junction kept 11 bases outside the gene matches. The germline V gene has CDR1 LGHDT and CDR2 YNNKEL (reference sequence). The CDR3 has 17 residues. CDR3 sequence reads: CASSLYSSGRADNEQFF. DNA for the CDR3: TGTGCCAGCAGCCTCTACTCTAGCGGGAGGGCCGATAATGAGCAGTTCTTC.

Only a few counts were recorded for this clone. This chain uses TRBV27 with TRBJ2-7, with 9 bases aligning to TRBD2. Germline V CDR1 and CDR2: MNHEY, SMNVEV (reference sequence). V trimming: 6 bases; J trimming: 9 bases; junction bases outside the gene matches: 9. The CDR3 contains 13 residues. As DNA, the CDR3 is TGTGCCAGCAGGGCGGGAGGGACCACGGGGCAGTACTTC. It encodes CASRAGGTTGQYF.

This clone was counted only a few times. This chain connects TRBV5-1 to TRBJ1-1, with unresolved D. CDR1 and CDR2 (germline): SGHRS, YFSETQ. This CDR3 contains 13 residues. The germline V and J ends were trimmed by 4 bases and 4 bases, with 11 bases remaining between them. The CDR3 DNA sequence: TGCGCCAGCAGCCACGGTCTAAGCACTGAAGCTTTCTTT. Encoded protein: CASSHGLSTEAFF.

The chain uses TRBV18 and TRBJ1-5, with TRBD1 matching over 9 bases. The junction had 5 bases not matched to a gene; V was cut back by 1 base and J by 4 bases. CDR3 length: 16 residues. In germline, CDR1 is KGHSH, CDR2 LQKENI. This chain's CDR3 is CASSPRSTGGNQPQHF. CDR3 nucleotides: TGTGCCAGCTCACCACGTTCGACAGGGGGGAATCAGCCCCAGCATTTT.